These 2 T cell receptor beta chains were sequenced from one sample in a study of CD8 T cells in ankylosing spondylitis. MiXCR was run by TCRdb on the 5' RACE reads, yielding one entry per CDR3 protein. The sample carries some 220,000 distinct CDR3 sequences, 7.5% to 9.5% recorded once. The sample taken for sequencing was blood, either unsorted or a sorted T cell fraction (not recorded which). These receptors originate from a female donor with ankylosing spondylitis or in good health (not recorded which).

There are many counts of this clonotype. This chain uses TRBV20-1 with TRBJ1-5; D is unclear. V lost 0 bases to trimming and J lost 7 bases, with 10 bases between them. Germline lookup yields CDR1 DFQATT and CDR2 SNEGSKA (reference sequence). The CDR3 is 13 residues long. CDR3 region: CSARDRSEQPQHF. In DNA form, the CDR3 reads TGCAGTGCTAGAGATCGCTCGGAACAGCCCCAGCATTTT.

The table lists this clonotype with a few counts. The CDR3: CASSPLKMIAEAASTDTQYF. The CDR3 DNA reads as TGTGCCAGCAGCCCTCTTAAGATGATAGCGGAGGCAGCTAGCACAGATACGCAGTATTTT. The rearrangement uses TRBV11-2 and TRBJ2-3; D perhaps matches TRBD2 (6 bases). The CDR3 runs 20 residues. Germline V gene data show CDR1 as SGHAT and CDR2 as FQNNGV. V dropped 5 bases and J dropped 0 bases, with 27 bases sitting between them.